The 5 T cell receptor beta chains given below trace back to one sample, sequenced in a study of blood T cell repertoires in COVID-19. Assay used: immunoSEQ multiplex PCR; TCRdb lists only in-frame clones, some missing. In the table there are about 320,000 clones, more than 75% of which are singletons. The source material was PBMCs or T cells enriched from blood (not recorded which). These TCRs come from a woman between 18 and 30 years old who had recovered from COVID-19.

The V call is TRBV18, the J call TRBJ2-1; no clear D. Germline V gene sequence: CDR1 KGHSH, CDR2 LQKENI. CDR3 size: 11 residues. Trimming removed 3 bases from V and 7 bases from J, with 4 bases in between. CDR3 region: CASSPQNEQFF. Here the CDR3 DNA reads TGTGCCAGCTCACCTCAGAATGAGCAGTTCTTC.

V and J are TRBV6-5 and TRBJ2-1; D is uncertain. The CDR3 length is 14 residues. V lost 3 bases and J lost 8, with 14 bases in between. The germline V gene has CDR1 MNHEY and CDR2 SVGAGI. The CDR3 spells CASSYNPFGDEQFF. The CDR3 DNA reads TGTGCCAGCAGTTATAATCCTTTCGGAGATGAGCAGTTCTTC.

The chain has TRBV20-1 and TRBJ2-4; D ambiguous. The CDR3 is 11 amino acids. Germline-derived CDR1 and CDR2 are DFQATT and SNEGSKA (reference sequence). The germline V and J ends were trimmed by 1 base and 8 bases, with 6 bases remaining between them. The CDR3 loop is CSARGADIQYF. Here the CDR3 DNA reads TGCAGTGCTAGAGGGGCAGACATTCAGTACTTC.

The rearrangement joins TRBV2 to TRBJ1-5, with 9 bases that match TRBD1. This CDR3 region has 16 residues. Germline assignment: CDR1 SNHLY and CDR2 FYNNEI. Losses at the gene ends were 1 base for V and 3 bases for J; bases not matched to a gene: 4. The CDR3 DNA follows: TGTGCCAGCAGTGAAGGTAGGACAGGGGACAATCAGCCCCAGCATTTT. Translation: CASSEGRTGDNQPQHF.

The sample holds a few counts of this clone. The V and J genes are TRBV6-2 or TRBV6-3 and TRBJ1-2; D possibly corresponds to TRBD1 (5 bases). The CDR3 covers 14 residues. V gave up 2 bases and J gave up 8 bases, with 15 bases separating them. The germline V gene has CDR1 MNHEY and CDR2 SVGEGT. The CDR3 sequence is CASSYIWQGGGYTF. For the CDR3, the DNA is TGTGCCAGCAGTTACATCTGGCAGGGCGGCGGCTACACCTTC.